The clone carrying this T cell receptor beta chain came up a few times. No antigen is known for it. This CDR3 contains 13 residues. Germline loops: CDR1 DFQATT, CDR2 SNEGSKA (reference sequence). J lost 2 bases, V lost 3 bases, and 3 bases had no gene match. The PCR template was genomic DNA. Amplification of the beta chain CDR3 used 30 forward and 13 reverse multiplex primers. TCRdb reprocessed the multiplex PCR reads via MiXCR and lists one record per CDR3 protein. The data show more than 250,000 distinct CDR3 sequences, with roughly 48% seen just once and 12% to 15% held by the top ten. The data belong to a study of type 1 and type 2 diabetes patients. Study overall: T cells were magnetically sorted from PBMCs as CD4+ or CD8+ subsets.

Each diabetic donor fulfilled classification criteria for either type 1 or type 2. Study-level findings and limits: Type 2 diabetes repertoires were more diverse than type 1 diabetes repertoires.

The sequencing sample was made of peripheral blood mononuclear cells (PBMCs). V gene TRBV20-1 combines with J gene TRBJ2-7, with 8 bases fitting TRBD2. The receptor comes from a young man with type 2 diabetes. The CDR3 coding sequence is TGCAGTGCTAGGGGGACTAGAGCCTACGAGCAGTACTTC. It yields the protein CSARGTRAYEQYF.